These T cell receptor beta chains were read from a single sample in a study of immune evolution from preneoplasia to lung adenocarcinoma. Profiling relied on immunoSEQ multiplex PCR, and the TCRdb table lists in-frame clones only, not all of them. The sample yields more than 3,500 clones, 86% seen once. The specimen was FFPE minimally invasive lung adenocarcinoma tissue. These TCRs come from a donor aged 70 or over with lung adenocarcinoma. The CDR3 runs from the conserved cysteine through the conserved F or W. A D gene is named only where the DNA matches it firmly. Where a row states a size, it is once, few, many or the class of an expanded clone; other rows omit it.

cdr3_nt: TGTGCCAGCAGTTTTTCCCCCCTACCGAACACTGAAGCTTTCTTT; cdr3_aa: CASSFSPLPNTEAFF; v_call: TRBV27; j_call: TRBJ1-1; clone_size: -; d_call: -; cdr3_length: 15
cdr3_nt: TGTGCCAGCAGGGTAGGGCTGACGAACCAAGAGACCCAGTACTTC; cdr3_aa: CASRVGLTNQETQYF; v_call: TRBV27; j_call: TRBJ2-5; clone_size: -; d_call: -; cdr3_length: 15
cdr3_nt: TGTGCCAGCAGCTTTAACAGGGGCCCCCATCAGCCCCAGCATTTT; cdr3_aa: CASSFNRGPHQPQHF; v_call: TRBV7-2; j_call: TRBJ1-5; clone_size: -; d_call: TRBD1; cdr3_length: 15
cdr3_nt: TGTGCCAGCAGCTTGTGGGCTAACTATGGCTACACCTTC; cdr3_aa: CASSLWANYGYTF; v_call: TRBV7-2; j_call: TRBJ1-2; clone_size: -; d_call: -; cdr3_length: 13
cdr3_nt: TGTGCCAGTACCCCTCAGGGCAACGACTACAATGAGCAGTTCTTC; cdr3_aa: CASTPQGNDYNEQFF; v_call: TRBV19; j_call: TRBJ2-1; clone_size: -; d_call: -; cdr3_length: 15
cdr3_nt: TGCAGCGGAGGACTCACCTCCTACGAGCAGTACTTC; cdr3_aa: CSGGLTSYEQYF; v_call: TRBV29-1; j_call: TRBJ2-7; clone_size: once; d_call: -; cdr3_length: 12
cdr3_nt: TGTGCCAGCAGCGTTACGGGAGGGGTCTACGAGCAGTACTTC; cdr3_aa: CASSVTGGVYEQYF; v_call: TRBV9; j_call: TRBJ2-7; clone_size: once; d_call: TRBD2; cdr3_length: 14
cdr3_nt: TGTGCTTGCCGACAGGGCGTGGAAGATGAAAAACTGTTTTTT; cdr3_aa: CACRQGVEDEKLFF; v_call: TRBV12-5; j_call: TRBJ1-4; clone_size: -; d_call: TRBD1; cdr3_length: 14
cdr3_nt: TGTGCCAGCAGCGCACGACAGGGGGCGATTATGAACACTGAAGCTTTCTTT; cdr3_aa: CASSARQGAIMNTEAFF; v_call: TRBV5-4; j_call: TRBJ1-1; clone_size: -; d_call: TRBD1; cdr3_length: 17
cdr3_nt: TGTGCCAGCAGCTTAATAGCGGGACCCTCCTACGAGCAGTACTTC; cdr3_aa: CASSLIAGPSYEQYF; v_call: TRBV7-2; j_call: TRBJ2-7; clone_size: -; d_call: TRBD2; cdr3_length: 15
cdr3_nt: TGTGCCAGCAGCGTAGCTCCGGGCAGCTCCTACGAGCAGTACTTC; cdr3_aa: CASSVAPGSSYEQYF; v_call: TRBV9; j_call: TRBJ2-7; clone_size: -; d_call: -; cdr3_length: 15
cdr3_nt: TGTGCCAGCAGCACCCCCCCGGGAAAGCAGTTCTTC; cdr3_aa: CASSTPPGKQFF; v_call: TRBV9; j_call: TRBJ2-1; clone_size: -; d_call: -; cdr3_length: 12
cdr3_nt: TGTGCCAGCAGCTTAAATCCGACTTCACGTGAGCAGTTCTTC; cdr3_aa: CASSLNPTSREQFF; v_call: TRBV7-2; j_call: TRBJ2-1; clone_size: -; d_call: -; cdr3_length: 14
cdr3_nt: TGCGCCAGCAGTCTACCGGGGGAGGGAGACACTGAAGCTTTCTTT; cdr3_aa: CASSLPGEGDTEAFF; v_call: TRBV5-1; j_call: TRBJ1-1; clone_size: -; d_call: -; cdr3_length: 15
cdr3_nt: TGCGCCAGCAAGTCGGGACCGAACTCTGGAAACACCATATATTTT; cdr3_aa: CASKSGPNSGNTIYF; v_call: TRBV5-1; j_call: TRBJ1-3; clone_size: -; d_call: -; cdr3_length: 15
cdr3_nt: TGTGCCAGCAGTGCTAGCGGCACAGATACGCAGTATTTT; cdr3_aa: CASSASGTDTQYF; v_call: TRBV2; j_call: TRBJ2-3; clone_size: -; d_call: -; cdr3_length: 13
cdr3_nt: TGTGCCAGCAAACAGGTCGGAGGTAACTATGGCTACACCTTC; cdr3_aa: CASKQVGGNYGYTF; v_call: TRBV28; j_call: TRBJ1-2; clone_size: -; d_call: -; cdr3_length: 14
cdr3_nt: TGTGCCAGCAGTTACCGGGGACAGGGCTCCTACGAGCAGTACTTC; cdr3_aa: CASSYRGQGSYEQYF; v_call: TRBV6-5; j_call: TRBJ2-7; clone_size: -; d_call: TRBD1; cdr3_length: 15
cdr3_nt: TGTGCCAGCTCACCGGGACAGCTCTACGAGCAGTACTTC; cdr3_aa: CASSPGQLYEQYF; v_call: TRBV18; j_call: TRBJ2-7; clone_size: -; d_call: TRBD1; cdr3_length: 13
cdr3_nt: TGCGCCAGCAGCCATTACCCGGGACATGGGCTTTTGGGCTACACCTTC; cdr3_aa: CASSHYPGHGLLGYTF; v_call: TRBV4-1; j_call: TRBJ1-2; clone_size: -; d_call: -; cdr3_length: 16
cdr3_nt: TGCGCCAGCAGCCTAAGTGGATATGGCTACACCTTC; cdr3_aa: CASSLSGYGYTF; v_call: TRBV5-1; j_call: TRBJ1-2; clone_size: -; d_call: -; cdr3_length: 12
cdr3_nt: TGTGCCAGCAGCTTAGGGGCTAGCGCGTTAGCCAAAAACATTCAGTACTTC; cdr3_aa: CASSLGASALAKNIQYF; v_call: TRBV7-8; j_call: TRBJ2-4; clone_size: -; d_call: -; cdr3_length: 17
cdr3_nt: TGTGCCAGCAGCCCAGACATTAGCTATGGCTACACCTTC; cdr3_aa: CASSPDISYGYTF; v_call: TRBV27; j_call: TRBJ1-2; clone_size: -; d_call: -; cdr3_length: 13
cdr3_nt: TGTGCCTGGAGTAACTACGAAGGCTACACCTTC; cdr3_aa: CAWSNYEGYTF; v_call: TRBV30; j_call: TRBJ1-2; clone_size: -; d_call: -; cdr3_length: 11
cdr3_nt: TGTGCCAGCAGTTACGAGGCGACCGGGGAGCTGTTTTTT; cdr3_aa: CASSYEATGELFF; v_call: TRBV6-6; j_call: TRBJ2-2; clone_size: -; d_call: -; cdr3_length: 13
cdr3_nt: TGTGCCGGAGTGCCTCGACTCATCGCGAACACCGGGGAGCTGTTTTTT; cdr3_aa: CAGVPRLIANTGELFF; v_call: TRBV30; j_call: TRBJ2-2; clone_size: -; d_call: -; cdr3_length: 16
cdr3_nt: TGTGCCAGTACCGGGACAGGAACCTACGAGCAGTACTTC; cdr3_aa: CASTGTGTYEQYF; v_call: TRBV2; j_call: TRBJ2-7; clone_size: -; d_call: TRBD1; cdr3_length: 13
cdr3_nt: TGCGCCAGCAGCCCACAGGGTCCTTATGGCTACACCTTC; cdr3_aa: CASSPQGPYGYTF; v_call: TRBV5-1; j_call: TRBJ1-2; clone_size: few; d_call: -; cdr3_length: 13
cdr3_nt: TGCGCCAGCAGCCAAGAGGGAGGGGGCAATCAGCCCCAGCATTTT; cdr3_aa: CASSQEGGGNQPQHF; v_call: TRBV4-1; j_call: TRBJ1-5; clone_size: -; d_call: -; cdr3_length: 15
cdr3_nt: TGTGCCAGCAGCTGGCAGGCGGGCTCCTACAATGAGCAGTTCTTC; cdr3_aa: CASSWQAGSYNEQFF; v_call: TRBV7-3; j_call: TRBJ2-1; clone_size: -; d_call: -; cdr3_length: 15
cdr3_nt: TGTGCCAGCAGTCTAAACCCCCGGGACACCGTCCCCGAGCAGTACTTC; cdr3_aa: CASSLNPRDTVPEQYF; v_call: TRBV25-1; j_call: TRBJ2-7; clone_size: -; d_call: -; cdr3_length: 16
cdr3_nt: TGTGCCAGCAGCCCCGGGACACCTGGAAACACCATATATTTT; cdr3_aa: CASSPGTPGNTIYF; v_call: TRBV9; j_call: TRBJ1-3; clone_size: -; d_call: -; cdr3_length: 14
cdr3_nt: TGCGCCAGCAGCTCCCCCAGCGGGGAGCTGTTTTTT; cdr3_aa: CASSSPSGELFF; v_call: TRBV5-1; j_call: TRBJ2-2; clone_size: -; d_call: -; cdr3_length: 12
cdr3_nt: TGTGCCAGCAGCCCGCGAAATAGTAGGACAGATACGCAGTATTTT; cdr3_aa: CASSPRNSRTDTQYF; v_call: TRBV7-2; j_call: TRBJ2-3; clone_size: once; d_call: -; cdr3_length: 15
cdr3_nt: TGTGCCAGCAGTTACTCGGGCATTAATGAAAAACTGTTTTTT; cdr3_aa: CASSYSGINEKLFF; v_call: TRBV6-5; j_call: TRBJ1-4; clone_size: once; d_call: -; cdr3_length: 14
cdr3_nt: TGTGCCAGCAGCTTAGAGGCAGGATTTAGTACGCAGTATTTT; cdr3_aa: CASSLEAGFSTQYF; v_call: TRBV11-2; j_call: TRBJ2-3; clone_size: few; d_call: -; cdr3_length: 14
cdr3_nt: TGTGCCAGCAGCAAGGACAGGGGCCAAGAAGAGACCCAGTACTTC; cdr3_aa: CASSKDRGQEETQYF; v_call: TRBV7-9; j_call: TRBJ2-5; clone_size: -; d_call: TRBD1; cdr3_length: 15
cdr3_nt: TGTGCCAGCAGCGAAAGGGGGGCCCTGAGGGAAGAGACCCAGTACTTC; cdr3_aa: CASSERGALREETQYF; v_call: TRBV21-1; j_call: TRBJ2-5; clone_size: -; d_call: -; cdr3_length: 16
cdr3_nt: TGTGCCTGGAGGGGACAGAACACTGAAGCTTTCTTT; cdr3_aa: CAWRGQNTEAFF; v_call: TRBV30; j_call: TRBJ1-1; clone_size: -; d_call: -; cdr3_length: 12
cdr3_nt: TGTGCCAGCAGTTTTAAAGGACAGTCCTACAATGAGCAGTTCTTC; cdr3_aa: CASSFKGQSYNEQFF; v_call: TRBV27; j_call: TRBJ2-1; clone_size: -; d_call: -; cdr3_length: 15
cdr3_nt: TGTGCCAGCAGCGTAGCCCAGGGCTCCCTGGGAGAGACCCAGTACTTC; cdr3_aa: CASSVAQGSLGETQYF; v_call: TRBV9; j_call: TRBJ2-5; clone_size: -; d_call: -; cdr3_length: 16
cdr3_nt: TGTGCCAGCAGCCCCGACTCGAGCTCCTACAATGAGCAGTTCTTC; cdr3_aa: CASSPDSSSYNEQFF; v_call: TRBV7-2; j_call: TRBJ2-1; clone_size: -; d_call: -; cdr3_length: 15
cdr3_nt: TGCGCCAGCAGCCAAGGCATACTAGCGGGAGGCTCCTACAATGAGCAGTTCTTC; cdr3_aa: CASSQGILAGGSYNEQFF; v_call: TRBV4-1; j_call: TRBJ2-1; clone_size: -; d_call: TRBD2; cdr3_length: 18
cdr3_nt: TGTGCCAGCTCACCAGGTTTACAGGGGAACACTGAAGCTTTCTTT; cdr3_aa: CASSPGLQGNTEAFF; v_call: TRBV18; j_call: TRBJ1-1; clone_size: -; d_call: -; cdr3_length: 15
cdr3_nt: TGTGCCAGCAGCTTGTACGGGGCTGAAGCTTTCTTT; cdr3_aa: CASSLYGAEAFF; v_call: TRBV5-8; j_call: TRBJ1-1; clone_size: -; d_call: -; cdr3_length: 12
cdr3_nt: TGTGCCAGCAGCTTTGGGACCGGGGAGCTGTTTTTT; cdr3_aa: CASSFGTGELFF; v_call: TRBV5-6; j_call: TRBJ2-2; clone_size: -; d_call: -; cdr3_length: 12
cdr3_nt: TGTGCCAGCAGCTTGCGTCGGCGGGACAGCACAGATACGCAGTATTTT; cdr3_aa: CASSLRRRDSTDTQYF; v_call: TRBV5-6; j_call: TRBJ2-3; clone_size: once; d_call: -; cdr3_length: 16